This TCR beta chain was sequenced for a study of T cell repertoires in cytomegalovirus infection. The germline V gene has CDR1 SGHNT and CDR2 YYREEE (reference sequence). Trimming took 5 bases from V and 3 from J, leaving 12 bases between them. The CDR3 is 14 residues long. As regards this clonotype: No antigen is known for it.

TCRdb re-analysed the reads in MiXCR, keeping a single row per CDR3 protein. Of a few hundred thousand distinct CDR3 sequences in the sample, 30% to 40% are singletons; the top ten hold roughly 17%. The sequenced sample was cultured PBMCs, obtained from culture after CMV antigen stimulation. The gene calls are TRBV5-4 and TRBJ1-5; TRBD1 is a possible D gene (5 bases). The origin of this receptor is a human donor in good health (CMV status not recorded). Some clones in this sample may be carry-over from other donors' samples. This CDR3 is CASSHQGSNQPQHF. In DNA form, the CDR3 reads TGTGCCAGCAGTCACCAGGGTTCCAATCAGCCCCAGCATTTT. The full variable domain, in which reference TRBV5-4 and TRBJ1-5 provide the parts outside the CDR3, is ETGVTQSPTHLIKTRGQQVTLRCSSQSGHNTVSWYQQALGQGPQFIFQYYREEENGRGNFPPRFSGLQFPNYSSELNVNALELDDSALYLCASSHQGSNQPQHFGDGTRLSIL.